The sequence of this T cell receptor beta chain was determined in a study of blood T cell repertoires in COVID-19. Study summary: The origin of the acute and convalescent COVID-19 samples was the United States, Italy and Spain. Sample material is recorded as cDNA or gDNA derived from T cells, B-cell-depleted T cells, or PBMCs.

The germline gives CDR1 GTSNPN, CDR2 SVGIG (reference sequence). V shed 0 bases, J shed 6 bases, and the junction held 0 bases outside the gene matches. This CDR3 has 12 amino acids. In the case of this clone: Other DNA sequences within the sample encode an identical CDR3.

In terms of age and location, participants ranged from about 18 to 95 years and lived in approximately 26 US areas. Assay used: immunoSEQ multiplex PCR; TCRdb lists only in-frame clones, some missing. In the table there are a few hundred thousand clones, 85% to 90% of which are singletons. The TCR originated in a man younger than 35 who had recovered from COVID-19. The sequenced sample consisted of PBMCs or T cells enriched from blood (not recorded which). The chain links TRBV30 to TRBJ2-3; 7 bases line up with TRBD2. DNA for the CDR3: TGTGCCTGGAGTGTGGGAGGGGATACGCAGTATTTT. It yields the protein CAWSVGGDTQYF.